Given below is one T cell receptor (beta chain) in context. Time point indicated: inflamed ileum from the surgical specimen. Eligibility required adulthood, ileal or ileocolonic Crohn's disease and indicated ileocolonic resection. TCRdb's table, derived via immunoSEQ multiplex PCR, lists solely in-frame clones and lacks some. The data contain roughly 15,000 clones, 76% of them singletons. This specimen belongs to a study of T cell repertoires in ileal Crohn's disease. In the study overall: Biopsies of inflamed ileum from the surgical specimen form M0 samples. Each sample's TCRB immunosequencing used about 500 nanograms of biopsy DNA.

V shed 5 bases and J shed 9 bases, with 13 bases lying between them. The CDR3 is 13 amino acids. The germline V gene has CDR1 LGHNA and CDR2 YNFKEQ. The sample consisted of ileal tissue. This TCR was recovered from an adult with Crohn's disease. The chain employs TRBV4-2 and TRBJ2-2, with TRBD1 as a possible D gene (6 bases). The CDR3 region has the DNA TGTGCCAGCAGCTTGCGTACAGGGTGGGAGCTGTTTTTT. Translation: CASSLRTGWELFF.